These 10 T cell receptor beta chains share one sample of origin, sequenced in a study of T cells expressing NK-cell markers. TCRdb reprocessed the 5' RACE reads; each CDR3 protein has one entry and no DNA is given. The specimen's table records about 450,000 distinct CDR3 sequences. Material: blood T cells: a sorted CD56 or NKG2C T cell subset, CD4+ or CD8+ T cells, or bulk PBMC T cells (not recorded which). The source of these receptors is a woman aged 18-69 years in good health.

V gene TRBV12-3 or TRBV12-4 combines with J gene TRBJ2-3. The CDR3 runs to 11 residues. This CDR3 is CASSLIDTQYF.

The chain couples TRBV6-5 to TRBJ2-7; TCRdb picks TRBD2, but there is no DNA to check that call. Germline V lookup: CDR1 MNHEY, CDR2 SVGAGI. The CDR3 is 14 amino acids. CDR3: CASIIAGASDEQYF.

V gene TRBV9 combines with J gene TRBJ1-6; TCRdb gives TRBD1 as the D gene, but with no DNA this cannot be confirmed. The CDR3 runs to 15 residues. CDR1 SGDLS and CDR2 YYNGEE come from the germline V gene. This CDR3 reads CASSAPQGGGSPLHF.

The rearrangement uses TRBV6-1 and TRBJ2-3. The CDR3 spans 16 residues. Per germline, CDR1 MNHNS and CDR2 SASEGT. The CDR3 loop is CASSEALLAFPDTQYF.

The chain combines TRBV25-1 with TRBJ1-1. Germline lookup yields CDR1 MGHDK and CDR2 SYGVNS. The CDR3 spans 14 residues. CDR3 protein: CASNYGAANTEAFF.

The chain employs TRBV4-3 and TRBJ2-3; no DNA is available, so the TRBD2 call from TCRdb remains unchecked. The CDR3 is 19 amino acids. Germline V CDR1 and CDR2: LGHNA, YSLEER. CDR3 residues: CASSRGGTSGDGVTDTQYF.

CDR3 sequence: CASSLGLAGATDTQYF. The J gene is TRBJ2-3, the V gene TRBV7-2; TCRdb indicates TRBD2, and absent DNA this call remains unverified. Germline CDR1 and CDR2: SGHTA and FQGNSA. The CDR3 extends over 16 amino acids.

The V and J genes are TRBV18 and TRBJ1-6; TCRdb names TRBD1, which stays unverified in the absence of DNA. The CDR3 loop spans 13 amino acids. Germline assignment: CDR1 KGHSH and CDR2 LQKENI. The CDR3 spells CASSPDRDSPLHF.

This chain links TRBV27 with TRBJ2-3; TCRdb's assignment of TRBD2 cannot be checked, as there is no DNA. The CDR3 spans 16 residues. Germline V gene data show CDR1 as MNHEY and CDR2 as SMNVEV (reference sequence). CDR3 sequence: CASSNAGSLPTDTQYF.

The chain is built from TRBV4-3 and TRBJ2-1. This CDR3 has 16 residues. CDR1 and CDR2 (germline): LGHNA, YSLEER. CDR3: CASSQESQGSYNEQFF.